This is a list of T cell receptor beta chains from one sample in a study of shared clonotypes between healthy human individuals. Method: immunoSEQ multiplex PCR; TCRdb's copy keeps in-frame clones and lacks some. The sample includes some 2,400,000 clones, approximately 94% of them seen just once. Sample: naive CD4+ T cells sorted from blood. These receptor sequences come from a man aged 18 to 30 in good health. CDR3s include the opening cysteine and the closing phenylalanine or tryptophan. D genes are given only for firm matches. Clone size appears in some rows only: once, few, many, or a class for an expanded clone.

clone_size	d_call	v_call	j_call	cdr3_nt	cdr3_aa
NA	NA	TRBV2	TRBJ1-2	TGTGCCAGCATGCTGATTTGGGGTCACGGCTACACCTTC	CASMLIWGHGYTF
NA	NA	TRBV19	TRBJ1-2	TGTGCCAGTAGTCCGCCGGGACCTCAAGGCTACACCTTC	CASSPPGPQGYTF
once	NA	TRBV7-2	TRBJ1-1	TGTGCCAGCAGCCCGATCTTGGGGCCAGGGGAAGCTTTCTTT	CASSPILGPGEAFF
NA	NA	TRBV7-2	TRBJ2-1	TGTGCCAGCAGCTTTCGGGGTATCGGCGCTGACAATGAGCAGTTCTTC	CASSFRGIGADNEQFF
NA	TRBD2	TRBV9	TRBJ2-1	TGTGCCAGCAGCGTAGGACTAGCGGAAGGGGAGCAGTTCTTC	CASSVGLAEGEQFF
NA	NA	TRBV6-1	TRBJ2-4	TGTGCCAGCAGTGATATCGGGTTAGCCAAAAACATTCAGTACTTC	CASSDIGLAKNIQYF
NA	TRBD1	TRBV30	TRBJ1-5	TGTGCCTGGAGTGTACAGCAGGGGGCTCGGCAGCCCCAGCATTTT	CAWSVQQGARQPQHF
NA	NA	TRBV18	TRBJ1-3	TGTGCCAGCTCACGTCTCGCACAAGATAGCTCTGGAAACACCATATATTTT	CASSRLAQDSSGNTIYF
NA	NA	TRBV30	TRBJ2-2	TGTGCCGGGGTACAGGGACGGACCGGGGAGCTGTTTTTT	CAGVQGRTGELFF
NA	NA	TRBV5-4	TRBJ2-3	TGTGCCAGCAGCCCGGGAATGCGGGGAGAGGATACGCAGTATTTT	CASSPGMRGEDTQYF
NA	NA	TRBV7-9	TRBJ1-1	TGTGCCAGCAGCTTAGTTGGCCGGGGAGAACTCACTGAAGCTTTCTTT	CASSLVGRGELTEAFF
NA	TRBD2	TRBV4-3	TRBJ2-1	TGCGCCAGCAGCCAAGTTCCGGCGGGAGGGCCAAGGGTCTTC	CASSQVPAGGPRVF
NA	TRBD2	TRBV7-2	TRBJ2-7	TGTGCCAGCAGCCCTAGCGGGAAGCTAACCTACGAGCAGTACTTC	CASSPSGKLTYEQYF
NA	NA	TRBV30	TRBJ2-5	TGTGCCTGGAGTGTTGGGGGGGCGATGGGAGAGACCCAGTACTTC	CAWSVGGAMGETQYF
NA	NA	TRBV11-2	TRBJ2-7	TGTGCCAGCAGCCGCAACAGAGACTTCTACGAGCAGTACTTC	CASSRNRDFYEQYF
NA	NA	TRBV7-2	TRBJ1-6	TGTGCCAGCAGCTCCGACAGCTCCTATAATTCACCCCTCCACTTT	CASSSDSSYNSPLHF
NA	NA	TRBV5-1	TRBJ2-5	TGCGCCAGCAGCTTGGGTGGGTCCTTGAAGGAGACCCAGTACTTC	CASSLGGSLKETQYF
NA	NA	TRBV7-6	TRBJ2-7	TGTGCCAGCAGCTTAGCCCCAGACTCCTACGAGCAGTACTTC	CASSLAPDSYEQYF
NA	NA	TRBV11-2	TRBJ1-1	TGTGCCAGCAGTCGGGGTACGGTGAACACTGAAGCTTTCTTT	CASSRGTVNTEAFF
NA	NA	TRBV2	TRBJ2-5	TGTGCCAGCCGCGTTGAAGCGTCGGAGACCCAGTACTTC	CASRVEASETQYF
NA	NA	TRBV28	TRBJ2-7	TGTGCCAGCAGCTGGGACACGGTATTACTTCAGCAGTACTTC	CASSWDTVLLQQYF
NA	NA	TRBV5-1	TRBJ1-1	TGCGCCAGCAGCTTGGAACAGTGGAACACTGAAGCTTTCTTT	CASSLEQWNTEAFF
few	TRBD1	TRBV6-6	TRBJ1-1	TGTGCCAGCAGTTACTCCGACAGGGTCTTGAGCACTGAAGCTTTCTTT	CASSYSDRVLSTEAFF
once	TRBD2	TRBV6-1	TRBJ2-3	TGTGCCAGCAGTTTTGGACTAGCGACAGATACGCAGTATTTT	CASSFGLATDTQYF
NA	NA	TRBV9	TRBJ1-3	TGTGCCAGCAGCACCTTGGGGGGTTCTGGAAACACCATATATTTT	CASSTLGGSGNTIYF